Sequencing of this T cell receptor beta chain was carried out in a study of naive and memory T cell subsets. This CDR3 contains 12 residues. Germline loops: CDR1 MNHNS, CDR2 SASEGT. V lost 6 bases, J lost 5 bases, and 10 bases lay in between. The beta constant-region primer was an equimolar mix of two oligonucleotides covering TRBC1 and TRBC2. Ligated cDNA was amplified by four rounds of PCR with nested alpha and beta constant-region primers and SP2. TCRdb processed the UMI-ligation and nested PCR reads anew with MiXCR; each CDR3 protein has one entry. The data hold around 140,000 distinct CDR3 sequences, with about 20% observed a single time. Separate alpha and beta amplification began at the second PCR step. Points from the study as a whole: Naive repertoires, especially CD8, held a few larger clonotypes, possibly memory cells re-expressing CD45RA.

As regards this clonotype: Its antigen is not known.

The receptor comes from a human donor in good health. The J gene is TRBJ1-2, the V gene TRBV6-1, with D hard to call. The sample comprised naive CD4+ T cells from blood. The DNA of the CDR3 is TGTGCCAGCAGCGCCGGACCGTATGGCTACACCTTC. This translates into CASSAGPYGYTF.